This entry lists 30 T cell receptor beta chains sequenced from one sample in a study of shared clonotypes between healthy human individuals. Data came from immunoSEQ multiplex PCR; TCRdb stores just in-frame clones and leaves some out. The repertoire holds around 2.5 million clones, with more than 85% as singletons. The sequenced sample consisted of naive CD4+ T cells from PBMCs. The sample's subset: CD45RA+ positively selected. Receptors originate from a man aged 18 to 30 in good health. Some clones in this sample may be carry-over from other donors' samples.

Turning to this clone: The sample contains more than one DNA sequence encoding this CDR3. The rearrangement joins TRBV19 to TRBJ2-2, with 8 bases that match TRBD2. CDR3 length equals 14 residues. Trimming cost V 3 bases and J 6 bases; bases outside gene matches: 3. The germline V gene has CDR1 LNHDA and CDR2 SQIVND (reference sequence). CDR3 DNA: TGTGCCAGTAGTATCGGGGGGGGCGCCGGGGAGCTGTTTTTT. It specifies CASSIGGGAGELFF.

The CDR3 here is CATRLQGGLVDTIYF. DNA for the CDR3: TGTGCCACCCGATTGCAGGGGGGCCTCGTGGACACCATATATTTT. The V call is TRBV19, the J call TRBJ1-3; TRBD1 agrees at 7 bases. J was trimmed by 8 bases and V by 10 bases; bases with no gene match: 17. The germline V gene has CDR1 LNHDA and CDR2 SQIVND (reference sequence). The CDR3 consists of 15 residues.

This clone was seen a few times. The J gene is TRBJ1-5, the V gene TRBV30; D is perhaps TRBD1 (6 bases). V gave up 5 bases and J gave up 4 bases, with 18 bases separating them. The CDR3 totals 15 residues. CDR1 GTSNPN and CDR2 SVGIG come from the germline V gene (reference sequence). DNA of the CDR3: TGTGCCTGGGATTCTGGGGGGGCCTTTAATCAGCCCCAGCATTTT. Its protein product is CAWDSGGAFNQPQHF.

The chain uses TRBV28 and TRBJ1-4; D uncertain. Germline lookup yields CDR1 MDHEN and CDR2 SYDVKM. The CDR3 has 12 amino acids. Deletions cut 6 bases from V and 6 bases from J, with 8 bases between. Here the CDR3 reads CASRPRDEKLFF. CDR3 nucleotides: TGTGCCAGCAGGCCCAGAGATGAAAAACTGTTTTTT.

The rearrangement uses TRBV29-1 and TRBJ1-2; no reliable D call. The CDR3 totals 10 residues. The V end was cut by 7 bases, the J end by 3 bases, with 6 bases between. Germline CDR1 and CDR2: SQVTM and ANQGSEA. CDR3 protein: CSAEDYGYTF. CDR3 DNA sequence: TGCAGCGCCGAGGACTATGGCTACACCTTC. Based on the CDR3 plus reference TRBV29-1 and TRBJ1-2, the full variable domain is SAVISQKPSRDICQRGTSLTIQCQVDSQVTMMFWYRQQPGQSLTLIATANQGSEATYESGFVIDKFPISRPNLTFSTLTVSNMSPEDSSIYLCSAEDYGYTFGSGTRLTVV.

CDR3 loop: CASSPSRRSSYEQYF. The DNA of the CDR3 is TGTGCCAGCAGTCCCTCGAGACGGAGCTCCTACGAGCAGTACTTC. The genes are TRBV7-2 and TRBJ2-7; D is unclear. The CDR3 extends over 15 amino acids. V was pared by 6 bases and J by 0 bases, with 15 bases between. Germline V gene sequence: CDR1 SGHTA, CDR2 FQGNSA. The full variable domain, its missing parts supplied by reference TRBV7-2 and TRBJ2-7, is GAGVSQSPSNKVTEKGKDVELRCDPISGHTALYWYRQSLGQGLEFLIYFQGNSAPDKSGLPSDRFSAERTGGSVSTLTIQRTQQEDSAVYLCASSPSRRSSYEQYFGPGTRLTVT.

The chain uses TRBV7-9 and TRBJ2-5, with 8 bases identical to TRBD2. The CDR3 is made up of 15 amino acids. Germline V gene lookup returns CDR1 SEHNR and CDR2 FQNEAQ (reference sequence). V shed 2 bases, J shed 3 bases, and the junction held 5 bases outside the gene matches. CDR3 in amino acids: CASSLLGLAEETQYF. CDR3 nucleotide sequence: TGTGCCAGCAGCTTACTCGGACTAGCCGAAGAGACCCAGTACTTC.

The rearrangement links TRBV7-9 to TRBJ2-7, with D hard to call. Germline-derived CDR1 and CDR2 are SEHNR and FQNEAQ (reference sequence). Between the trimmed V and J ends, which lost 8 bases and 2 bases, there was a span of 7 bases. The CDR3 spans 11 residues. The CDR3 spells CASGPAYEQYF. CDR3 in DNA: TGTGCCAGCGGCCCGGCCTACGAGCAGTACTTC.

Comments on this clone: This CDR3 is also generated by other DNA sequences in the sample. The CDR3 is CSVSGIHEQYF. CDR3 nucleotides: TGCAGCGTTTCAGGGATCCACGAGCAGTACTTC. The chain links TRBV29-1 to TRBJ2-7, with D tentatively TRBD1 (5 bases). This CDR3 has 11 residues. Germline V CDR1 and CDR2: SQVTM, ANQGSEA. V lost 5 bases, J lost 5 bases, and 10 bases lay in between.

The chain combines TRBV30 with TRBJ1-6; a weak D match, TRBD1 (5 bases). The CDR3 runs to 15 residues. Trimming took 4 bases from V and 7 from J, leaving 17 bases between them. CDR1 and CDR2 (germline): GTSNPN, SVGIG (reference sequence). CDR3 bases: TGTGCCTGGACTAACCTGCAGGGACTGAATTCACCCCTCCACTTT. Amino acid sequence: CAWTNLQGLNSPLHF.

A note on this clone: The sample holds other DNA sequences that translate to the same CDR3. The rearrangement joins TRBV9 to TRBJ1-1; 12 bases agree with TRBD1. This CDR3 contains 13 residues. V trimming: 3 bases; J trimming: 11 bases; junction bases outside the gene matches: 5. The germline CDR1 and CDR2 sequences are SGDLS and YYNGEE. The CDR3 DNA sequence: TGTGCCAGCAGCGCGGGACAGGGGGCGAGGGCTTTCTTT. Its translation: CASSAGQGARAFF.

The chain is built from TRBV15 and TRBJ2-7, with 13 bases lining up with TRBD2. V lost 5 bases and J lost 3; bases outside the gene matches: 4. This CDR3 has 15 amino acids. Germline lookup yields CDR1 LNHNV and CDR2 YYDKDF (reference sequence). CDR3 DNA sequence: TGTGCCACCAGCCAATGGACTAGCGGGAGCTACGAGCAGTACTTC. It translates to CATSQWTSGSYEQYF.

This clone was observed once. The chain employs TRBV2 and TRBJ2-4, with D perhaps TRBD1 (6 bases). Germline V gene data show CDR1 as SNHLY and CDR2 as FYNNEI. The CDR3 is 13 amino acids. V gave up 4 bases and J gave up 8 bases, with 12 bases separating them. The CDR3 region is CASSGLQGYIQYF. The CDR3 coding sequence is TGTGCCAGCAGTGGATTACAGGGTTACATTCAGTACTTC.

This clone has just a few counts. The chain uses TRBV28 and TRBJ1-2; D is ambiguous. V was cut by 8 bases and J by 3 bases, with 13 bases left in between. Looked up from germline, CDR1 is MDHEN and CDR2 is SYDVKM. The CDR3 length is 13 residues. CDR3 sequence reads: CASWADGDYGYTF. The DNA of the CDR3 is TGTGCCAGCTGGGCAGACGGTGACTATGGCTACACCTTC.

The V gene is TRBV6-1, the J gene TRBJ1-5; tentatively, D is TRBD1 (6 bases). Trimming removed 1 base at V and 4 bases at J, with 14 bases between. CDR1 is MNHNS, CDR2 SASEGT, per germline. The CDR3 is 16 residues long. The CDR3 protein is CASSEDPTGQNQPQHF. CDR3 nucleotide sequence: TGTGCCAGCAGTGAAGACCCGACAGGCCAGAATCAGCCCCAGCATTTT.

This clone occurred once. This chain links TRBV10-3 with TRBJ2-1, with TRBD2 matching 9 bases. The CDR3 contains 14 residues. After removal of 7 bases from V and 4 bases from J, the junction contained 5 bases not matched to a gene. Germline-derived CDR1 and CDR2 are ENHRY and SYGVKD. The CDR3 region is CAITPLAGYNEQFF. The CDR3 region has the DNA TGTGCCATCACCCCACTAGCGGGTTACAATGAGCAGTTCTTC.

This sequence joins TRBV5-5 and TRBJ1-2; 8 nucleotides line up with TRBD1. V shed 5 bases and J 8 bases; nucleotides not matched to a gene: 8. Germline CDR1 and CDR2: SGHKS and YYEKEE (reference sequence). The length of the CDR3 is 13 residues. CDR3 DNA: TGTGCCAGCAGTCTCCAGGGGGCGAGGGGCTACACCTTC. Amino acids: CASSLQGARGYTF.

V is TRBV4-2 and J is TRBJ2-5; 8 bases match TRBD1. The J segment lost 5 bases and the V segment lost 2 bases, leaving 10 bases of the junction unmatched. CDR3 length: 16 residues. CDR1 and CDR2 (germline): LGHNA, YNFKEQ. The CDR3, as DNA: TGTGCCAGCAGCCAATCTGATGCAGGGGGCTTTGAGACCCAGTACTTC. This translates into CASSQSDAGGFETQYF.

V usage is TRBV7-2 and J usage is TRBJ1-1; D is undetermined. Between the trimmed V and J ends, which lost 2 bases and 7 bases, there was a span of 11 bases. This CDR3 contains 13 residues. Germline-derived CDR1 and CDR2 are SGHTA and FQGNSA. The CDR3 protein is CASSLWGTGEAFF. The CDR3 DNA is TGTGCCAGCAGCTTATGGGGTACGGGTGAAGCTTTCTTT.

V is TRBV5-1 and J is TRBJ1-2; unclear D gene. Germline values: CDR1 SGHRS, CDR2 YFSETQ. Trimming shortened V by 1 base and J by 4 bases, and 14 bases separated the two germline ends. The CDR3 totals 15 residues. The CDR3 reads CASSLFAEIGYGYTF. DNA of the CDR3: TGCGCCAGCAGCTTGTTTGCGGAGATCGGCTATGGCTACACCTTC.

This chain connects TRBV5-1 to TRBJ2-1; 9 bases fit TRBD2. Trimming removed 5 bases from V and 6 bases from J; junction bases left unmatched: 6. The CDR3 covers 14 residues. In germline, CDR1 is SGHRS, CDR2 YFSETQ. The CDR3 DNA reads as TGCGCCAGCAGGGTTGTTAGCGGGGGCAATGAGCAGTTCTTC. As protein: CASRVVSGGNEQFF.

The V and J genes are TRBV5-4 and TRBJ2-2; 8 bases agree with TRBD2. Per the germline V gene, CDR1 is SGHNT and CDR2 is YYREEE (reference sequence). The CDR3 runs 17 residues. With 0 bases clipped from V and 7 bases from J, the junction kept 11 bases outside the gene matches. Here the CDR3 DNA reads TGTGCCAGCAGCTTGGGGGCCAGCGGGAGTTTCATCGGGGAGCTGTTTTTT. Protein sequence: CASSLGASGSFIGELFF.

The V gene is TRBV7-6, the J gene TRBJ2-7; possibly TRBD2 for D (5 bases). Deletions cut 1 base from V and 2 bases from J, with 12 bases between. This CDR3 region has 15 residues. Germline V CDR1 and CDR2: SGHVS, FNYEAQ. The CDR3 loop is CASSLVIGLTYEQYF. CDR3 sequence (DNA): TGTGCCAGCAGCTTAGTAATAGGACTTACCTACGAGCAGTACTTC.

The chain combines TRBV5-1 with TRBJ2-7; no firm D call. The V gene's germline CDR1 is SGHRS and CDR2 YFSETQ. The V and J ends lost 1 base and 6 bases respectively, with 8 bases between them. There are 12 residues in the CDR3. The CDR3, as DNA: TGCGCCAGCAGCTTGATAATAGGCGAGCAGTACTTC. Translated: CASSLIIGEQYF.

The V gene is TRBV4-1, the J gene TRBJ2-7, with D maybe TRBD2 (6 bases). The V end was cut by 2 bases, the J end by 7 bases, with 18 bases between. This CDR3 is 15 amino acids long. Per the germline V gene, CDR1 is MGHRA and CDR2 is YSYEKL. The CDR3 protein is CASSQNVRESREQYF. In DNA form, the CDR3 reads TGCGCCAGCAGCCAAAACGTCCGGGAGTCGCGGGAGCAGTACTTC.

As concerns this clone: The junction differs from germline at one of its ends, possibly a read error. V and J are TRBV5-1 and TRBJ2-7; TRBD2 aligns across 8 bases. Germline V CDR1 and CDR2: SGHRS, YFSETQ. CDR3 size: 15 residues. CDR3 amino acids: CASSLVAGNSYEQYF. The CDR3, as DNA: TGCGCCAGCAGTTTGGTAGCGGGGAACTCCTACGAGCAGTACTTC.

This chain connects TRBV28 to TRBJ1-2; 9 nucleotides match TRBD1. The V gene's germline CDR1 is MDHEN and CDR2 SYDVKM. CDR3 size: 11 residues. V lost 6 bases to trimming and J lost 10 bases; unmatched junction nucleotides: 3. Here the CDR3 DNA reads TGTGCCAGCAGCCGGGACAGGGCCTACACCTTC. This codes for CASSRDRAYTF.

J is TRBJ1-4 and V is TRBV5-1, with 8 bases aligning to TRBD1. This CDR3 spans 15 amino acids. CDR1 is SGHRS, CDR2 YFSETQ, per germline. V was clipped by 4 bases and J by 8 bases; unmatched bases: 10. For the CDR3, the DNA is TGCGCCAGCAGCGCCGGGACAGGTGGGGAGGAAAAACTGTTTTTT. This gives the protein CASSAGTGGEEKLFF.

The V call is TRBV30, the J call TRBJ2-1, with a tentative D call TRBD1 (6 bases). V was pared by 2 bases and J by 3 bases, with 11 bases between. The CDR3 length is 14 residues. CDR1 and CDR2 (germline): GTSNPN, SVGIG (reference sequence). The CDR3 region has the DNA TGTGCCTGGAGTTATGGACAGCACTACAATGAGCAGTTCTTC. Translated, it gives CAWSYGQHYNEQFF.

This chain joins TRBV5-1 and TRBJ2-1; 8 bases fit TRBD2. Germline V gene sequence: CDR1 SGHRS, CDR2 YFSETQ. V trimming: 4 bases; J trimming: 2 bases; junction bases outside the gene matches: 8. The CDR3 has 16 amino acids. The CDR3 DNA sequence: TGCGCCAGCAGCGGGGGGCAAGCGGGAGCCTACAATGAGCAGTTCTTC. It is translated as CASSGGQAGAYNEQFF.